The rows below give T cell receptor beta chains drawn from one sample of a study of blood T cell repertoires in COVID-19. Generated by immunoSEQ multiplex PCR, the TCRdb table keeps only in-frame clones and is missing some. The sample consists of about 49,000 clones, approximately 85% of them appearing once. Specimen: peripheral blood. Every receptor here comes from a human donor in a cohort sampled during active COVID-19. Both conserved end residues are trimmed from each CDR3. Each record gives: V gene, J gene, CDR3 protein.

TRBV2,TRBJ2-4,ASQQGVAKNIQY
TRBV11-1,TRBJ1-4,ASSEGQLTNEKLF
TRBV5-1,TRBJ2-7,ASSLIGAAGGRFNEQY
TRBV4-1,TRBJ2-7,ASSQSLTGQYEQY
TRBV7-3,TRBJ2-3,ASSLGQRTDTQY
TRBV6-1,TRBJ2-7,ASSEKGWGQGAYEQY
TRBV30,TRBJ1-5,AWSVHRQGKPQH
TRBV4-3,TRBJ2-1,ASSQVGDSSYNEQF
TRBV7-2,TRBJ1-5,ASSPVGGAYSNQPQH
TRBV2,TRBJ1-1,ASSEERGVGTEAF
TRBV4-1,TRBJ2-3,ASSQARDITADTQY
TRBV28,TRBJ1-5,ASRGALPVSNQPQH
TRBV7-8,TRBJ2-3,ASSLDGRLAGGPTDTQY
TRBV2,TRBJ1-4,ASRRATEGEKLF
TRBV19,TRBJ2-7,ASSYLAGAAYEQY
TRBV2,TRBJ1-1,ASTRTGVANTEAF
TRBV5-5,TRBJ1-2,ASSPVNRDSFFHGYT
TRBV19,TRBJ2-7,ASKAGSSYEQY
TRBV2,TRBJ2-3,ASSVTGTDTQY
TRBV19,TRBJ2-7,ASTKDGTYEQY
TRBV25-1,TRBJ2-7,ASSEERRPPYEQY
TRBV9,TRBJ2-2,ASSYGLEWTGELF
TRBV3-1/TRBV3-2,TRBJ2-1,ASGQGGRQQF
TRBV30,TRBJ1-6,AWTTQQGSPGNSPLH
TRBV18,TRBJ1-1,ASSQSRQGKGPEAF
TRBV7-2,TRBJ2-6,ASSLHGGANVLT
TRBV4-1,TRBJ1-3,ASSRVTGSGNTIY
TRBV7-3,TRBJ2-7,ASSFFPTSGSYEQY
TRBV7-9,TRBJ1-2,ASSLAGRDYGYT
TRBV7-9,TRBJ2-1,ASSFPPGSGGAPGNEQF
TRBV6-6,TRBJ1-5,ASSAGNQPQH
TRBV3-1/TRBV3-2,TRBJ2-5,ASSQDLALAGTQY
TRBV5-1,TRBJ1-1,ASSNLRGSKTEAF
TRBV30,TRBJ1-2,ALIYWDREGGYT
TRBV9,TRBJ2-1,ASSPRGREADNEQF
TRBV5-4,TRBJ2-1,ASSLELLPYNEQF
TRBV3-1/TRBV3-2,TRBJ2-7,ASSQVSLTEQY
TRBV6-2/TRBV6-3,TRBJ2-7,ASSYDRLAAEQY
TRBV28,TRBJ2-4,ASSFQSGSNKNIQY
TRBV29-1,TRBJ1-1,SVSREGGTEAF
TRBV24-1,TRBJ2-5,ATSDPSQGFGETQY
TRBV7-8,TRBJ2-1,ASSLGSAGGYNEQF
TRBV11-2,TRBJ1-4,ASSLGRQGGFEKLF
TRBV5-1,TRBJ2-5,ASRTTTSGGPKRETQY
TRBV11-2,TRBJ2-7,ASSLTRDYEQY
TRBV2,TRBJ1-1,ASSSTRQGTAEAF
TRBV13,TRBJ1-1,ASSWDRINTEAF
TRBV7-6,TRBJ2-1,ASSLESRAASYNEQF
TRBV28,TRBJ2-7,ASSFGNRGTDEQY
TRBV28,TRBJ2-7,ASSFYGAIEQY
TRBV9,TRBJ2-1,ASSVGPSAYNEQF
TRBV6-6,TRBJ1-2,ASSYSRGNYGYT
TRBV30,TRBJ1-1,AGDRGMNTEAF